Sequencing of this T cell receptor beta chain was carried out in a study of cytomegalovirus exposure and HLA in healthy donors. General study results and limits: A later analysis reportedly found that, within productive TCRs, an Asian-associated ancestry cluster had fewer N-insertions than the mean observed across the approximately 600 donors. The study designated roughly 160 TCR beta chains cytomegalovirus-associated. A classifier reportedly called cytomegalovirus status with high sensitivity and specificity.

This clone came up once. No antigen is known for it. PCR used 60 Vbeta primers and 13 Jbeta primers. Produced via immunoSEQ multiplex PCR; TCRdb's table is partial and in-frame only. The table lists roughly 230,000 clones, 80% to 95% of them singletons. V lost 3 bases to trimming and J lost 9 bases, with 15 bases between them. CDR1 and CDR2 from the germline V gene are LNHNV and YYDKDF (reference sequence). The CDR3 spans 14 residues. The clonotype originates from a girl aged 2-15 years in good health and CMV-seronegative. Source material: PBMCs. This rearrangement joins TRBV15 to TRBJ1-5; D is uncertain. The CDR3 DNA reads TGTGCCACCAGCAGTCGCCGGAGGGATGGGCCCCAGCATTTT. It encodes CATSSRRRDGPQHF. Using reference TRBV15 and TRBJ1-5 for the parts outside the CDR3, the full variable domain is DAMVIQNPRYQVTQFGKPVTLSCSQTLNHNVMYWYQQKSSQAPKLLFHYYDKDFNNEADTPDNFQSRRPNTSFCFLDIRSPGLGDTAMYLCATSSRRRDGPQHFGDGTRLSIL.